This T cell receptor (beta chain) was identified in a study of blood T cell repertoires in COVID-19. Study context: The study drew acute and convalescent COVID-19 samples from the United States, Italy and Spain. PBMCs, B-cell-depleted T cells, or T cells provided the cDNA or gDNA that made up the material.

The authors' processing: Researchers report that nucleated cell counts were estimated from reference gene primer amplification. Data came from immunoSEQ multiplex PCR; TCRdb stores just in-frame clones and leaves some out. For V, J and clone size, that table is used; D and trimming come from the DNA. Here the sample spans some 260,000 clones, roughly 88% being singletons. V was clipped by 6 bases and J by 1 base, with 13 bases between them. This CDR3 has 14 residues. Per the germline V gene, CDR1 is SGHRS and CDR2 is YFSETQ. Patients in Seattle were enrolled during active infection, then followed longitudinally.

The chain is built from TRBV5-1 and TRBJ1-2; a possible D gene is TRBD1 (6 bases). Source material: peripheral blood. The receptor's source is a woman between 70 and 85 years old with COVID-19, enrolled during active disease. The CDR3 region has the DNA TGCGCCAGCAAGAGACAGGAGGATAACTATGGCTACACCTTC. Translated, it gives CASKRQEDNYGYTF.